This record covers a single T cell receptor (beta chain). Authors' processing steps: How many nucleated cells were present was estimated from reference gene primer amplification. Method: immunoSEQ multiplex PCR; TCRdb's copy keeps in-frame clones and lacks some. V and J calls and clone size are given by that table; D and trimming were obtained from the DNA. The table lists some 100,000 clones, over 75% of them singletons. These data originate in a study of blood T cell repertoires in COVID-19. Study information: The origin of the acute and convalescent COVID-19 samples was the United States, Italy and Spain. Sample material is recorded as cDNA or gDNA derived from T cells, B-cell-depleted T cells, or PBMCs.

Looked up from germline, CDR1 is MDHEN and CDR2 is SYDVKM. This CDR3 region has 14 residues. With 2 bases removed from V and 6 bases from J, the gap between germline ends came to 13 bases. The sample comprised peripheral blood. The TCR sequence derives from a woman aged 25 to 39 with acute or convalescent COVID-19. The rearrangement joins TRBV28 to TRBJ1-1, with a possible D match to TRBD1 (6 bases). This chain's CDR3 is CASSLGAGVAEAFF. DNA of the CDR3: TGTGCCAGCAGTTTAGGGGCAGGGGTGGCTGAAGCTTTCTTT.